These 2 T cell receptor beta chains originate from one sample sequenced in a study of cytomegalovirus exposure and HLA in healthy donors. Primers: 60 Vbeta forward and 13 Jbeta reverse. Measured with immunoSEQ multiplex PCR; TCRdb has only the in-frame clones, and not every one. Among about 140,000 clones listed, more than 60% were seen once. Material: PBMCs. Receptors were obtained from a man between 18 and 29 years old in good health and CMV-seropositive.

The CDR3 reads CASSREGLGAGELFF. In DNA form, the CDR3 reads TGTGCCAGCAGCCGGGAGGGGTTGGGGGCCGGGGAGCTGTTTTTT. The chain recombines TRBV7-3 with TRBJ2-2; the match to TRBD2 covers 8 bases. This CDR3 spans 15 amino acids. Germline V gene sequence: CDR1 SGHTA, CDR2 FQGTGA. The ends lost 5 bases at V and 6 bases at J; junction bases unmatched: 8.

This clone has just a few counts. This rearrangement joins TRBV5-1 to TRBJ2-2; 8 bases align to TRBD1. The CDR3 has 13 residues. Germline CDR1 reads SGHRS; CDR2 reads YFSETQ. V was pared by 7 bases and J by 7 bases, with 6 bases of the junction left unmatched. The chain's CDR3 is CASGTGGIGELFF. CDR3 nucleotide sequence: TGCGCCAGCGGCACAGGGGGTATCGGGGAGCTGTTTTTT.